These T cell receptor beta chains were read from a single sample in a study of blood T cell repertoires in COVID-19. Only in-frame clones appear in the TCRdb table, and some are missing; sequencing was by immunoSEQ multiplex PCR. The sample lists 200,000 or so clones; about 80% were seen once. Source material: peripheral blood. These receptors were collected from a woman in her fifties or sixties with acute or convalescent COVID-19. The CDR3 runs from the conserved cysteine through the conserved F or W. Fields, in order: D gene, V gene, CDR3 length, clone size, J gene, CDR3 DNA, CDR3 protein. D genes are given only for firm matches. Size tells how often a clone was seen (once, few, many) or the class of an expanded clone, and some rows leave it out.

D gene: NA; V gene: TRBV4-2; CDR3 length: 16; clone size: NA; J gene: TRBJ2-1; CDR3 DNA: TGTGCCAGCAGCCTCCTAAAAAAATCTTCTTACAATGAGCAGTTCTTC; CDR3 protein: CASSLLKKSSYNEQFF
D gene: TRBD1; V gene: TRBV5-1; CDR3 length: 16; clone size: NA; J gene: TRBJ1-3; CDR3 DNA: TGCGCCAGCAGCTTGTTGGGACAGGGGTCTGGAAACACCATATATTTT; CDR3 protein: CASSLLGQGSGNTIYF
D gene: NA; V gene: TRBV7-9; CDR3 length: 15; clone size: NA; J gene: TRBJ2-5; CDR3 DNA: TGTGCCAGCAGCCTCCCGGGGGCGGGGGCGGAGACCCAGTACTTC; CDR3 protein: CASSLPGAGAETQYF
D gene: TRBD1; V gene: TRBV19; CDR3 length: 16; clone size: NA; J gene: TRBJ1-2; CDR3 DNA: TGTGCCAGTAGTACCAAGGGGACAGCGACAAACTATGGCTACACCTTC; CDR3 protein: CASSTKGTATNYGYTF
D gene: TRBD2; V gene: TRBV27; CDR3 length: 15; clone size: once; J gene: TRBJ2-5; CDR3 DNA: TGTGCCAGCAGTTTTTTCGGGGGGGGTCAAGAGACCCAGTACTTC; CDR3 protein: CASSFFGGGQETQYF
D gene: TRBD2; V gene: TRBV7-9; CDR3 length: 17; clone size: NA; J gene: TRBJ2-7; CDR3 DNA: TGTGCCAGCAGCTTACAACTAGCGGGGGGTGCCCCCTACGAGCAGTACTTC; CDR3 protein: CASSLQLAGGAPYEQYF
D gene: TRBD1; V gene: TRBV5-1; CDR3 length: 13; clone size: NA; J gene: TRBJ2-2; CDR3 DNA: TGCGCCAGCAGGCAGGGGGACACCGGGGAGCTGTTTTTT; CDR3 protein: CASRQGDTGELFF
D gene: NA; V gene: TRBV29-1; CDR3 length: 17; clone size: NA; J gene: TRBJ2-3; CDR3 DNA: TGCAGCGTTGACGGTGACATTAGCGGTGCTAGCACAGATACGCAGTATTTT; CDR3 protein: CSVDGDISGASTDTQYF
D gene: NA; V gene: TRBV7-9; CDR3 length: 14; clone size: NA; J gene: TRBJ2-5; CDR3 DNA: TGTGCCAGCAGAGGGGCTCAGTACCAAGAGACCCAGTACTTC; CDR3 protein: CASRGAQYQETQYF
D gene: NA; V gene: TRBV25-1; CDR3 length: 13; clone size: once; J gene: TRBJ2-1; CDR3 DNA: TGTGCCAGCAGTGGTGGAGCTTTCGGTGAGCAGTTCTTC; CDR3 protein: CASSGGAFGEQFF
D gene: TRBD1; V gene: TRBV7-2; CDR3 length: 14; clone size: NA; J gene: TRBJ1-1; CDR3 DNA: TGTGCCAGCAGCTTCAGGGGGCAGAACACTGAAGCTTTCTTT; CDR3 protein: CASSFRGQNTEAFF
D gene: TRBD1; V gene: TRBV11-2; CDR3 length: 18; clone size: NA; J gene: TRBJ1-2; CDR3 DNA: TGTGCCAGCAGCTTAGATCCCGGGACAGGGGTTCGGGTCTATGGCTACACCTTC; CDR3 protein: CASSLDPGTGVRVYGYTF
D gene: TRBD2; V gene: TRBV5-1; CDR3 length: 15; clone size: NA; J gene: TRBJ2-5; CDR3 DNA: TGCGCCAGCAGCTTGAGCGGGGGGCCTGAAGAGACCCAGTACTTC; CDR3 protein: CASSLSGGPEETQYF
D gene: TRBD1; V gene: TRBV4-1; CDR3 length: 16; clone size: NA; J gene: TRBJ1-4; CDR3 DNA: TGCGCCAGCAGCCGCGACAGGGGAGGGACTAATGAAAAACTGTTTTTT; CDR3 protein: CASSRDRGGTNEKLFF